This entry describes one T cell receptor beta chain. The record originates from a study of shared clonotypes between healthy human individuals. Per the germline V gene, CDR1 is MNHNY and CDR2 is SVGAGI (reference sequence). The V end lost 2 bases, the J end lost 8 bases, and 12 bases lay between the germline ends. The CDR3 is 14 amino acids. Method: immunoSEQ multiplex PCR; TCRdb's copy keeps in-frame clones and lacks some. The table shows over 2,000,000 clones, with 93% occurring only once. CD45RO-negative, CCR7-positively selected cells formed the naive CD8 fraction, excluding terminally differentiated effector memory CD45RA+ cells.

Sample: naive CD8+ T cells from PBMCs. The chain couples TRBV6-6 to TRBJ1-4; maybe TRBD1 (6 bases). The origin of this receptor is a man younger than 35 in good health. Some clones in this sample may be carry-over from other donors' samples. The CDR3 here is CASSYGRGGEKLFF. The DNA of the CDR3 is TGTGCCAGCAGTTACGGTAGGGGGGGCGAAAAACTGTTTTTT.